One sample yielded the 3 T cell receptor beta chains listed below, sequenced in a study of beta chain features in type 1 diabetes. The sequenced template was cDNA made from the entire isolated RNA. Repertoires were generated with immunoSEQ multiplex PCR, while TCRdb's copy carries only in-frame clones and drops some. The data contain more than 100,000 clones, about 16% of them singletons. General study points: People with Type 1 diabetes carried modestly yet significantly shorter TCRB CDR3s in all four CD4+ subsets.

Their specific antigens are unknown. Material for sequencing was central memory CD4+ T cells from blood. The receptors originated from a man aged 25 to 40 with type 1 diabetes.

By sample fraction, this clone is medium-sized. The chain joins TRBV5-1 to TRBJ2-7, with D possibly matching TRBD1 (6 bases). This CDR3 comprises 15 residues. Between the trimmed V and J ends, which lost 2 bases and 4 bases, there was a span of 16 bases. Germline CDR1 and CDR2: SGHRS and YFSETQ. CDR3 in amino acids: CASSLLRQDPYEQYF. The DNA of the CDR3 is TGCGCCAGCAGCTTACTAAGACAGGATCCTTACGAGCAGTACTTC.

CDR3 protein: CASSATGRAYGYTF. The CDR3, as DNA: TGTGCCAGCAGCGCTACAGGGCGGGCCTATGGCTACACCTTC. The chain has TRBV9 and TRBJ1-2, with D tentatively TRBD1 (6 bases). This CDR3 spans 14 amino acids. CDR1 and CDR2 (germline): SGDLS, YYNGEE. Trimming took off 3 bases at V and 4 bases at J, with 13 bases between the two ends. Based on the CDR3 plus reference TRBV9 and TRBJ1-2, the full variable domain is DSGVTQTPKHLITATGQRVTLRCSPRSGDLSVYWYQQSLDQGLQFLIQYYNGEERAKGNILERFSAQQFPDLHSELNLSSLELGDSALYFCASSATGRAYGYTFGSGTRLTVV.

This clone has just a few counts. The CDR3, as DNA: TGTGCCAGCAGCCCCCTGGGTGGACATGAGCAGTTCTTC. It encodes CASSPLGGHEQFF. The chain combines TRBV7-9 with TRBJ2-1; D is ambiguous. V was cut by 5 bases and J by 8 bases, with 13 bases left in between. CDR1 is SEHNR and CDR2 is FQNEAQ in the germline V gene (reference sequence). The CDR3 consists of 13 residues. Looking up the rest from reference TRBV7-9 and TRBJ2-1 gives the full variable domain: DTGVSQNPRHKITKRGQNVTFRCDPISEHNRLYWYRQTLGQGPEFLTYFQNEAQLEKSRLLSDRFSAERPKGSFSTLEIQRTEQGDSAMYLCASSPLGGHEQFFGPGTRLTVL.